Each of the 12 T cell receptor beta chains below was sequenced from the same sample in a study of T cell responses to AZD1222 COVID-19 vaccine. Assay used: immunoSEQ multiplex PCR; TCRdb lists only in-frame clones, some missing. Here the sample spans more than 70,000 clones, roughly 88% being singletons. The source material was peripheral blood, sampled on day 0 of AZD1222 vaccination. These receptors all stem from an adult in good health.

V is TRBV19 and J is TRBJ1-1, with D unclear. CDR1 and CDR2 (germline): LNHDA, SQIVND (reference sequence). Trimming shortened V by 3 bases and J by 5 bases, and 7 bases separated the two germline ends. This CDR3 contains 12 residues. The CDR3 loop is CASSMRGTEAFF. CDR3 coding DNA: TGTGCCAGTAGTATGAGAGGTACTGAAGCTTTCTTT.

The rearrangement uses TRBV6-5 and TRBJ1-5; possible D gene TRBD1, 6 bases. CDR1 and CDR2 (germline): MNHEY, SVGAGI. The CDR3 is made up of 16 amino acids. Trimming removed 4 bases from V and 0 bases from J, with 13 bases in between. CDR3 coding DNA: TGTGCCAGCAGTTGGGGACAAAAATATAGCAATCAGCCCCAGCATTTT. Translation gives CASSWGQKYSNQPQHF.

The rearrangement uses TRBV14 and TRBJ2-7; no firm D call. V was cut by 1 base and J by 1 base, with 5 bases left in between. CDR3 length equals 13 residues. Germline V gives CDR1 SGHDN, CDR2 FVKESK. CDR3 protein: CASSQVHSYEQYF. Written as DNA, the CDR3 is TGTGCCAGCAGCCAAGTACATTCCTACGAGCAGTACTTC.

The V call is TRBV28, the J call TRBJ1-3; tentatively, D is TRBD1 (5 bases). The CDR3 contains 14 residues. Germline assignment: CDR1 MDHEN and CDR2 SYDVKM. V was clipped by 6 bases and J by 0 bases, with 9 bases between them. The CDR3 DNA is TGTGCCAGCAGAACAGGAGTCTCTGGAAACACCATATATTTT. Residues: CASRTGVSGNTIYF.

V and J are TRBV18 and TRBJ1-2, with TRBD1 as a possible D gene (5 bases). V was clipped by 3 bases and J by 7 bases, with 15 bases between them. CDR1 and CDR2 (germline): KGHSH, LQKENI. The CDR3 is made up of 14 amino acids. The CDR3 bases are TGTGCCAGCTCACCGCCGAGGGGAACTGGTGGCTACACCTTC. Translation: CASSPPRGTGGYTF.

V and J are TRBV27 and TRBJ1-2; D not resolved. The CDR3 has 13 residues. The V gene lost 2 bases and the J gene lost 0 bases, with 4 bases spanning the gap. Per germline, CDR1 MNHEY and CDR2 SMNVEV (reference sequence). The CDR3 DNA reads TGTGCCAGCAGTTTAGGGGCTAACTATGGCTACACCTTC. Its translation is CASSLGANYGYTF.

The V gene is TRBV2, the J gene TRBJ1-1, with D maybe TRBD1 (5 bases). The germline V gene encodes CDR1 SNHLY and CDR2 FYNNEI. The CDR3 covers 14 residues. V was trimmed by 5 bases and J by 1 base, leaving 11 bases between them. CDR3 amino acids: CASSFAGRNTEAFF. CDR3 bases: TGTGCCAGCAGTTTCGCAGGGAGGAACACTGAAGCTTTCTTT.

This sequence joins TRBV15 and TRBJ1-5, with D uncertain. Germline V gives CDR1 LNHNV, CDR2 YYDKDF (reference sequence). The V gene lost 3 bases and the J gene lost 4 bases, with 13 bases spanning the gap. The CDR3 has 15 amino acids. DNA of the CDR3: TGTGCCACCAGCAGGGAACCGGGTCCTAATCAGCCCCAGCATTTT. It specifies CATSREPGPNQPQHF.

This clone was picked up a small number of times. The chain combines TRBV10-3 with TRBJ1-1, with D unresolved. The V end was cut by 4 bases, the J end by 4 bases, with 10 bases between. Germline assignment: CDR1 ENHRY and CDR2 SYGVKD. The CDR3 length is 13 residues. DNA for the CDR3: TGTGCCATCAGTGGGGATAAAGTCACTGAAGCTTTCTTT. Its protein product is CAISGDKVTEAFF.

This clone occurred once. The chain carries TRBV5-1 and TRBJ2-7, with 7 bases identical to TRBD2. Trimming cost V 2 bases and J 3 bases; bases outside gene matches: 5. The germline V gene has CDR1 SGHRS and CDR2 YFSETQ. The CDR3 runs 14 residues. CDR3 residues: CASSFSSGNYEQYF. Written as DNA, the CDR3 is TGCGCCAGCAGCTTCTCTAGCGGCAACTACGAGCAGTACTTC.

The V call is TRBV2, the J call TRBJ2-7, with 8 nucleotides matching TRBD1. The CDR3 extends over 13 amino acids. Germline-derived CDR1 and CDR2 are SNHLY and FYNNEI. The ends lost 8 bases at V and 2 bases at J; junction bases unmatched: 5. The CDR3 loop reads CASFRDRTYEQYF. In DNA, the CDR3 is TGTGCCAGCTTTCGGGACAGGACCTACGAGCAGTACTTC.

The chain recombines TRBV30 with TRBJ1-1; no reliable D call. V shed 1 base and J shed 3 bases, with 9 bases lying between them. The germline V gene has CDR1 GTSNPN and CDR2 SVGIG (reference sequence). This CDR3 comprises 13 residues. This chain's CDR3 is CAWSGRSYTEAFF. The DNA of the CDR3 is TGTGCCTGGAGTGGGAGAAGCTACACTGAAGCTTTCTTT.